Each of the 16 T cell receptor beta chains below was sequenced from the same sample in a study of technical replicates of blood from several donors. Produced via immunoSEQ multiplex PCR; TCRdb's table is partial and in-frame only. Counted here are tens of thousands of clones, more than 90% occurring once; the ten biggest clones make up around 0.44%. Sequenced: T cells isolated from PBMCs. The receptors were gathered from a human donor in good health.

The chain links TRBV6-5 to TRBJ1-1; 8 bases fit TRBD1. This CDR3 has 16 residues. Germline V gene data show CDR1 as MNHEY and CDR2 as SVGAGI. The V gene end was trimmed by 0 bases and the J gene end by 1 base; junction bases not matched to a gene: 4. CDR3 DNA: TGTGCCAGCAGTTACTCTCAGGGGGCTTCGAACACTGAAGCTTTCTTT. This codes for CASSYSQGASNTEAFF.

The rearrangement joins TRBV11-1 to TRBJ2-5, with TRBD2 matching over 7 bases. This CDR3 contains 16 residues. V lost 3 bases and J lost 1; bases outside the gene matches: 8. CDR1 SGHAT and CDR2 FQDESV come from the germline V gene (reference sequence). The CDR3 sequence: CASSFNTGGLQETQYF. The DNA of the CDR3 is TGTGCCAGCAGCTTTAACACGGGAGGCCTCCAAGAGACCCAGTACTTC.

The chain carries TRBV18 and TRBJ2-7, with 8 bases lining up with TRBD2. Trimming at V came to 1 base and at J to 2 bases, leaving 4 bases not matched to a gene. CDR1 is KGHSH, CDR2 LQKENI, per germline. The CDR3 consists of 15 residues. The CDR3 nucleotides are TGTGCCAGCTCACCACTACTAGCGGTGACCTACGAGCAGTACTTC. Residues: CASSPLLAVTYEQYF.

J is TRBJ2-7 and V is TRBV9; 13 positions agree with TRBD2. J gave up 11 bases and V 0 bases, and 5 bases lay outside the gene matches. The CDR3 loop spans 14 amino acids. The V gene's germline CDR1 is SGDLS and CDR2 YYNGEE. CDR3 nucleotides: TGTGCCAGCAGCGTAGACGGACTAGCGGGAGATAAGTACTTC. Amino acids: CASSVDGLAGDKYF. The variable domain in full, completed from reference TRBV9 and TRBJ2-7, reads DSGVTQTPKHLITATGQRVTLRCSPRSGDLSVYWYQQSLDQGLQFLIQYYNGEERAKGNILERFSAQQFPDLHSELNLSSLELGDSALYFCASSVDGLAGDKYFGPGTRLTVT.

The chain is built from TRBV9 and TRBJ1-2; 9 bases map to TRBD1. This CDR3 has 20 residues. CDR1 SGDLS and CDR2 YYNGEE come from the germline V gene. V trimming: 0 bases; J trimming: 8 bases; junction bases outside the gene matches: 23. The CDR3 loop is CASSVVGGDRVSASTRGYTF. CDR3 sequence (DNA): TGTGCCAGCAGCGTAGTAGGAGGGGACAGGGTATCCGCCTCTACGCGGGGCTACACCTTC.

This clone was seen once. The CDR3 region is CASSQGIGITGFLQETQYF. The CDR3 bases are TGTGCCAGCAGCCAAGGGATCGGCATTACAGGGTTTCTCCAAGAGACCCAGTACTTC. V and J are TRBV4-2 and TRBJ2-5; weak D call: TRBD1 (6 bases). CDR3 length: 19 amino acids. Between the trimmed V and J ends, which lost 1 base and 1 base, there was a span of 22 bases. Germline V CDR1 and CDR2: LGHNA, YNFKEQ.

This chain joins TRBV20-1 and TRBJ1-1; possibly TRBD1 for D (6 bases). Germline CDR1 reads DFQATT; CDR2 reads SNEGSKA (reference sequence). The ends were cut back, 0 bases at V and 11 bases at J, with 7 bases in the middle. The length of the CDR3 is 10 residues. The CDR3 bases are TGCAGTGCTAGAGACAGGGGTGCTTTCTTT. This codes for CSARDRGAFF.

This chain connects TRBV4-1 to TRBJ2-1; D not resolved. The germline V gene has CDR1 MGHRA and CDR2 YSYEKL. With 0 bases removed from V and 2 bases from J, the gap between germline ends came to 5 bases. The CDR3 loop spans 14 amino acids. CDR3 coding DNA: TGCGCCAGCAGCCAAGAGCGGACCTACAATGAGCAGTTCTTC. Encoded protein: CASSQERTYNEQFF.

The chain couples TRBV10-3 to TRBJ2-5; TRBD2 matches at 8 bases. This CDR3 has 15 amino acids. J lost 5 bases, V lost 4 bases, and 9 bases had no gene match. Per the germline V gene, CDR1 is ENHRY and CDR2 is SYGVKD. In DNA form, the CDR3 reads TGTGCCATCAGTGTCGGTAGCGGGATGGGTGAGACCCAGTACTTC. Translating gives CAISVGSGMGETQYF.

V is TRBV5-1 and J is TRBJ2-5, with 11 bases that match TRBD2. With V trimmed by 4 bases and J by 4 bases, 3 bases remained unmatched. This CDR3 has 14 amino acids. Per germline, CDR1 SGHRS and CDR2 YFSETQ. The CDR3 region has the DNA TGCGCCAGCAGCCTCGGACTAGCGGGAGAGACCCAGTACTTC. This encodes CASSLGLAGETQYF.

V is TRBV6-5 and J is TRBJ2-7, with a possible D match to TRBD1 (6 bases). The CDR3 has 13 residues. The V gene's germline CDR1 is MNHEY and CDR2 SVGAGI. V was pared by 6 bases and J by 1 base, with 10 bases between. The CDR3 bases are TGTGCCAGCAGCCTAGGACAGTCCTACGAGCAGTACTTC. It encodes CASSLGQSYEQYF.

The rearrangement links TRBV9 to TRBJ2-1; unclear D gene. The germline V gene has CDR1 SGDLS and CDR2 YYNGEE. There are 15 residues in the CDR3. V was pared by 5 bases and J by 6 bases, with 18 bases between. The DNA for the CDR3 is TGTGCCAGCAGGGCCGGGTCCTTAGATGCCAATGAGCAGTTCTTC. Its translation is CASRAGSLDANEQFF.

This chain joins TRBV2 and TRBJ1-4, with TRBD1 identical over 7 bases. The V gene's germline CDR1 is SNHLY and CDR2 FYNNEI. The CDR3 contains 15 residues. V lost 5 bases and J lost 7; bases outside the gene matches: 10. This CDR3 reads CASSLTQGESEKLFF. The CDR3 nucleotides are TGTGCCAGCAGTCTTACCCAGGGGGAGTCTGAAAAACTGTTTTTT.

In this sample, this clone turned up once. V and J are TRBV6-1 and TRBJ2-2; 8 bases align to TRBD1. J was trimmed by 5 bases and V by 4 bases; bases with no gene match: 15. The CDR3 spans 18 residues. Per germline, CDR1 MNHNS and CDR2 SASEGT. The CDR3 sequence is CASSAPISGTGGTGELFF. CDR3 DNA: TGTGCCAGCAGTGCCCCGATCTCCGGGACAGGCGGAACCGGGGAGCTGTTTTTT.

This rearrangement joins TRBV2 to TRBJ2-7; 10 bases match TRBD1. Germline assignment: CDR1 SNHLY and CDR2 FYNNEI. There are 15 residues in the CDR3. V shed 8 bases, J shed 3 bases, and the junction held 10 bases outside the gene matches. CDR3 sequence: CASYPWTGGGYEQYF. CDR3 bases: TGTGCCAGCTACCCTTGGACAGGGGGAGGCTACGAGCAGTACTTC.

The chain joins TRBV5-5 to TRBJ2-5, with 9 positions matching TRBD2. This CDR3 is built from 13 residues. The germline CDR1 and CDR2 sequences are SGHKS and YYEKEE (reference sequence). V lost 2 bases to trimming and J lost 5 bases; unmatched junction nucleotides: 1. The DNA of the CDR3 is TGTGCCAGCAGCTTCGGACTAGCGGAGACCCAGTACTTC. It encodes CASSFGLAETQYF.